This TCR beta chain was retrieved from a study of OX40 agonist ivuxolimab in advanced cancers. About the research overall: Patients assigned to dose escalation were diagnosed with hepatocellular carcinoma, melanoma, renal cell or head and neck cancer. Around 40% of patients had received prior checkpoint inhibitor therapy.

The assay was immunoSEQ multiplex PCR, and TCRdb's table has in-frame clones only and misses some. The table has about 83,000 clones, around 80% seen once. The starting material was CD4+ or CD8+ T cells sorted from blood, obtained in a trial of the OX40 agonist ivuxolimab. The sequence came from an adult with an advanced solid tumor such as melanoma, head and neck, liver or kidney cancer.

CDR3 sequence (DNA): TGTGCCAGCAGCCTACTAGCGGGGGGGCGTGATACGCAGTATTTT. The encoded protein is CASSLLAGGRDTQYF. The rearrangement links TRBV2 to TRBJ2-3; 13 positions match TRBD2. The germline gives CDR1 SNHLY, CDR2 FYNNEI. This CDR3 spans 15 amino acids. The trim removed 6 bases at V and 6 bases at J, leaving 6 bases unmatched.